The present T cell receptor beta chain was sequenced within a study of PD-1 blockade in classical Hodgkin lymphoma. TCRdb's copy holds only in-frame clones and misses some; the assay was immunoSEQ multiplex PCR. The data contain tens of thousands of clones, approximately 91% of them singletons. As regards this clone: The antigen is unknown.

Per the germline V gene, CDR1 is SGHKS and CDR2 is YYEKEE (reference sequence). With 2 bases removed from V and 12 bases from J, the gap between germline ends came to 15 bases. The CDR3 is made up of 13 amino acids. Every one of the patients relapsed after autologous stem cell transplantation (brentuximab vedotin exposure was variable). Complete response, partial response or progressive disease were the best responses. General study points: At C4D1, TCR diversity had climbed significantly for CD4+ cells, though not for CD8+ cells.

The sequence came from a human donor with classical Hodgkin lymphoma. The specimen was peripheral blood mononuclear cells (PBMCs), collected at baseline. V usage is TRBV5-5 and J usage is TRBJ2-1, with D perhaps TRBD2 (5 bases). CDR3 residues: CASSFGLLKVQFF. The CDR3 DNA follows: TGTGCCAGCAGCTTCGGACTCCTTAAAGTGCAGTTCTTC.